The present TCR beta chain was sequenced within a study of cytomegalovirus exposure and HLA in healthy donors. Whole-study results and caveats: A list of 164 TCR beta chains associated with cytomegalovirus was given.

A note on this clone: The antigen remains unidentified. At one end the junction does not follow the germline gene, possibly because of a read error.

Germline-derived CDR1 and CDR2 are ENHRY and SYGVKD. This CDR3 has 16 amino acids. PCR was performed using 60 Vbeta and 13 Jbeta primers. Generated by immunoSEQ multiplex PCR, the TCRdb table keeps only in-frame clones and is missing some. The table lists more than 45,000 clones. This sequence was found in a woman between 35 and 50 years old in good health and CMV-seronegative. Sequenced material: PBMCs. This chain links TRBV10-3 with TRBJ2-5, with TRBD2 matching over 11 bases. The CDR3 here is CAISDPGLAAQENQYF. CDR3 DNA: TGTGCCATCAGTGACCCGGGACTAGCGGCCCAAGAGAACCAGTACTTC.